The present TCR beta chain was sequenced within a study of STAT5B mutations in CD4+ large granular lymphocyte leukemia. Study information: Among healthy controls, a particular HLA allele went with more CDR3 'QG' motifs.

Healthy controls were blood donor buffy coats. The survey-level immunoSEQ assay was used. Per the study methods: The detection floor for productive clonotype frequency was 2.59 x 10-5. Measured with immunoSEQ multiplex PCR; TCRdb has only the in-frame clones, and not every one. The V and J calls and the clone size are those of that table, but D and trimming were determined from the DNA. The data contain around 32,000 clones, under 85% of them singletons. Trimming pared 0 bases from V and 2 bases from J, leaving 10 bases between. Germline V gene sequence: CDR1 SQVTM, CDR2 ANQGSEA. The length of the CDR3 is 14 residues.

This sequence joins TRBV29-1 and TRBJ1-2; D uncertain. Sample: CD4+ T cells from blood buffy coats. This clonotype was sampled from a human donor in good health. CDR3 loop: CSVEDGPRNYGYTF. The CDR3, as DNA: TGCAGCGTTGAAGATGGTCCGCGAAACTATGGCTACACCTTC.